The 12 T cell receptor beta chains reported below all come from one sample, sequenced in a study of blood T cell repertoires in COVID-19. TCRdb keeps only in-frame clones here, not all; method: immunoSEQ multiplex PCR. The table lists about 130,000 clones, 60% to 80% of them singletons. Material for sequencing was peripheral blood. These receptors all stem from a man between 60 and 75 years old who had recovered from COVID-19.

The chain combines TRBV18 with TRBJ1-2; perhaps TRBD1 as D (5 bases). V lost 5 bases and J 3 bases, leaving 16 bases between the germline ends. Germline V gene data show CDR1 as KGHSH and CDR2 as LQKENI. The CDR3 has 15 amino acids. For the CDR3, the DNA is TGTGCCAGCTCAGATTCCGACAGTTTTTACTATGGCTACACCTTC. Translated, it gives CASSDSDSFYYGYTF.

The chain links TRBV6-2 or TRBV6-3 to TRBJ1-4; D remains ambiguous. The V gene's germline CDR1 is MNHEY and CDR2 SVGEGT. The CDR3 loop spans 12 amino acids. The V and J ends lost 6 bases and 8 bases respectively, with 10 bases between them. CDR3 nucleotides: TGTGCCAGCAGCCTCGAGTACGAAAAACTGTTTTTT. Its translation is CASSLEYEKLFF.

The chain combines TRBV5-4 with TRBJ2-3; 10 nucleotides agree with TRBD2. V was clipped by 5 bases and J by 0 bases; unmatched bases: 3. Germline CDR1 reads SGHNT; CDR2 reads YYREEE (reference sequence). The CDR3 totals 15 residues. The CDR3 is CASRETSGSTDTQYF. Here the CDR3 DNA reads TGTGCCAGCAGGGAGACTAGCGGGAGCACAGATACGCAGTATTTT.

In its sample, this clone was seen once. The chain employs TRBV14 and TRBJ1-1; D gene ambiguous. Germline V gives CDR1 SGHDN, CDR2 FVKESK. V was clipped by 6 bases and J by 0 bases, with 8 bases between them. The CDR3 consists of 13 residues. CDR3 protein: CASSGSLNTEAFF. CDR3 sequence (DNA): TGTGCCAGCAGTGGGAGCTTGAACACTGAAGCTTTCTTT.

The CDR3: CASSIRGMETQYF. The CDR3 region has the DNA TGTGCCAGTAGTATTCGAGGGATGGAGACCCAGTACTTC. The chain links TRBV19 to TRBJ2-5; tentatively, D is TRBD2 (5 bases). This CDR3 spans 13 amino acids. The germline CDR1 and CDR2 sequences are LNHDA and SQIVND (reference sequence). Between the trimmed V and J ends, which lost 3 bases and 5 bases, there was a span of 10 bases.

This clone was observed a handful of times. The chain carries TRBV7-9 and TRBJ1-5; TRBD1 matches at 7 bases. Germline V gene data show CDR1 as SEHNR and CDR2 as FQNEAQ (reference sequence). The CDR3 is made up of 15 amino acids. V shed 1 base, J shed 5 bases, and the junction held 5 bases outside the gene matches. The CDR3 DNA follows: TGTGCCAGCAGCTTAGAGGGGACAGTTCATCAGCCCCAGCATTTT. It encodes CASSLEGTVHQPQHF.

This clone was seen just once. The CDR3 loop reads CASRKQGSTYEQYF. The CDR3 DNA is TGTGCCAGCAGGAAACAGGGGTCAACCTACGAGCAGTACTTC. The V and J genes are TRBV27 and TRBJ2-7; 7 bases agree with TRBD1. This CDR3 spans 14 amino acids. The germline gives CDR1 MNHEY, CDR2 SMNVEV (reference sequence). V was pared by 6 bases and J by 2 bases, with 7 bases of the junction left unmatched.

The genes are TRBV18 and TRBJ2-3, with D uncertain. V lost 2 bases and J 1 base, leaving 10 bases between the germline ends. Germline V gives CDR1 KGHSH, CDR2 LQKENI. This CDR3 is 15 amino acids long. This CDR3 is CASSPELGRTDTQYF. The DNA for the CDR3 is TGTGCCAGCTCACCAGAGTTGGGCCGCACAGATACGCAGTATTTT. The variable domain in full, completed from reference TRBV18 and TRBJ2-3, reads NAGVMQNPRHLVRRRGQEARLRCSPMKGHSHVYWYRQLPEEGLKFMVYLQKENIIDESGMPKERFSAEFPKEGPSILRIQQVVRGDSAAYFCASSPELGRTDTQYFGPGTRLTVL.

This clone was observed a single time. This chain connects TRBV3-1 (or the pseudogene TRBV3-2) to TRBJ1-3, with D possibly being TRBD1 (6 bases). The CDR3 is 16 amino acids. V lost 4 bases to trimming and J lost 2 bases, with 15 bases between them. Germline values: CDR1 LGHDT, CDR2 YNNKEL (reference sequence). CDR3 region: CASSPGQILAGNTIYF. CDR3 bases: TGTGCCAGCAGCCCCGGACAGATTTTGGCTGGAAACACCATATATTTT.

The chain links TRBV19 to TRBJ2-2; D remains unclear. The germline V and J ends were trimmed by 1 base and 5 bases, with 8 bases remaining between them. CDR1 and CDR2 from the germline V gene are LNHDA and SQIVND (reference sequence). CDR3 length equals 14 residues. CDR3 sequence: CASSIATGTGELFF. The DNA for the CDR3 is TGTGCCAGTAGTATAGCCACCGGGACCGGGGAGCTGTTTTTT.

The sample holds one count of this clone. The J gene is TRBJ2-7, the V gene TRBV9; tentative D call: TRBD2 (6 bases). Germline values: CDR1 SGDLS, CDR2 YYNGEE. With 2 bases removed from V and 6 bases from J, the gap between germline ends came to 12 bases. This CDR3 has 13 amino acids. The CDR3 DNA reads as TGTGCCAGCAGCGTGCTACAAGCGGGCGAGCAGTACTTC. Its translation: CASSVLQAGEQYF.

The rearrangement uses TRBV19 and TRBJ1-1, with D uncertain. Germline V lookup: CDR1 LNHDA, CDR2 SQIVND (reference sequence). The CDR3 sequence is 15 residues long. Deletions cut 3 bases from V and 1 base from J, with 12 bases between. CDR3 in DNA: TGTGCCAGTAGTATGTTGGAGGGTTCGAACACTGAAGCTTTCTTT. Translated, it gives CASSMLEGSNTEAFF.